The entry below describes one TCR beta chain. An end of the junction differs from the germline gene, which may be a read error. As processed by the authors: Amplifying reference gene primers gave estimates of nucleated cell counts. Produced via immunoSEQ multiplex PCR; TCRdb's table is partial and in-frame only. D and trimming were read from the DNA, whereas the V and J calls and clone size are those reported in that table. The sample records 400,000 to 550,000 clones, about 89% being singletons. The entry originates in a study of blood T cell repertoires in COVID-19. Study at large: Some COVID-19 samples were acute and others convalescent; all came from the United States, Italy and Spain. T cells, B-cell-depleted T cells, or PBMCs supplied cDNA or gDNA.

CDR3 length: 14 amino acids. Germline loops: CDR1 MNHGY, CDR2 SVAAGI. The rearrangement joins TRBV6-9 to TRBJ2-2; maybe TRBD1 (6 bases). Material: peripheral blood. The sequence derives from a woman in her twenties or thirties with acute or convalescent COVID-19. Written as DNA, the CDR3 is TGTGCCAGCAGTCGAGGGGGACAATGCCGGGGAGCTGTTTTT. Amino acid sequence: CASSRGGQCRGAVF.